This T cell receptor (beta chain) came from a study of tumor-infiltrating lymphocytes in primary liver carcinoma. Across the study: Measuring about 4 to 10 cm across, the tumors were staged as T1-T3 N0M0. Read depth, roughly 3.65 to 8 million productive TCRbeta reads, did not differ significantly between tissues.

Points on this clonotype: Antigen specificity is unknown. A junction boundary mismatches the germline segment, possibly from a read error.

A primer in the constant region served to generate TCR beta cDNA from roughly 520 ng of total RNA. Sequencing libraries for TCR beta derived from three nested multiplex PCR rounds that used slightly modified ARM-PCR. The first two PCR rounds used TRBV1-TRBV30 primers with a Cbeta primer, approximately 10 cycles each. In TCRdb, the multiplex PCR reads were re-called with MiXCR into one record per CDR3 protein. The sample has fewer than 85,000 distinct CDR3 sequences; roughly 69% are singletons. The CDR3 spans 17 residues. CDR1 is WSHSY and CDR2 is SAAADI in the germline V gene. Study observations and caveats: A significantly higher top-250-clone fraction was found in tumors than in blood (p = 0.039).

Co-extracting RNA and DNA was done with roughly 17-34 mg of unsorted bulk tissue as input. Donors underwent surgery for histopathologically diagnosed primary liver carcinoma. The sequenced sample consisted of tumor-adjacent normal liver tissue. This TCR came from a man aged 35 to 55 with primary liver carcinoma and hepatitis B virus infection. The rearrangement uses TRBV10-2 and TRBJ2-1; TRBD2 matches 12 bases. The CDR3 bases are TGCGCCAGCAGCGATCTAGCGGGAGGGATGTTCTACGATGAGCAGTTCTTC. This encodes CASSDLAGGMFYDEQFF.